This T cell receptor (beta chain) came from a study of shared clonotypes between healthy human individuals. Findings and limits, study-wide: Of the naive CD4 clonotypes, roughly 5.2% were shared across several donors.

For this clone: Antigen: not known. Additional DNA sequences in this sample encode the identical CDR3.

The CDR3 runs to 15 residues. Germline-derived CDR1 and CDR2 are MNHEY and SVGAGI. V was pared by 0 bases and J by 0 bases, with 8 bases between. Sorted subsets were amplified in replicate PCRs using 200 ng DNA, approximately 30,000 T cell genomes. Assay: immunoSEQ multiplex PCR; the TCRdb copy retains only in-frame clones and omits some. The sample lists 2 million to 2.5 million clones, roughly 94% occurring once. Naive CD8 populations comprised CD45RO-negative cells positively selected for CCR7, excluding terminally differentiated effector memory CD45RA+ cells. Sequenced: naive CD8+ T cells sorted from blood. The chain couples TRBV6-5 to TRBJ1-1; D not resolved. This TCR derives from a man between 18 and 29 years old in good health. CDR3 sequence (DNA): TGTGCCAGCAGTTACTCCCAGACCATGAACACTGAAGCTTTCTTT. This translates into CASSYSQTMNTEAFF.